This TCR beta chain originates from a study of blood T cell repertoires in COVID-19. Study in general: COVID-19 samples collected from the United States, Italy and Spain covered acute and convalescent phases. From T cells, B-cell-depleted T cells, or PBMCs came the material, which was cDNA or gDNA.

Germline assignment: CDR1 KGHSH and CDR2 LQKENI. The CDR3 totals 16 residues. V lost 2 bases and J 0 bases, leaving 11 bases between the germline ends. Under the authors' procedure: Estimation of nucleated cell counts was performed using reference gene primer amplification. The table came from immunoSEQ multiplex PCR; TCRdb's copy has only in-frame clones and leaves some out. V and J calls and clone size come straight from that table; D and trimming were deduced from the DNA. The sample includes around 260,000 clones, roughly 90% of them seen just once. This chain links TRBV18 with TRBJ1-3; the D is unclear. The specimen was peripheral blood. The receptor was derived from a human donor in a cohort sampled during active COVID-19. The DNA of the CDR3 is TGTGCCAGCTCACCAAGGCAGGAAGTCTCTGGAAACACCATATATTTT. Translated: CASSPRQEVSGNTIYF.